The 26 T cell receptor beta chains reported below all come from one sample, sequenced in a study of cytomegalovirus exposure and HLA in healthy donors. Amplification used 60 Vbeta primers and 13 Jbeta primers. Assay: immunoSEQ multiplex PCR; the TCRdb copy retains only in-frame clones and omits some. The top ten hold just under 6.5% of the sample, which has 180,000 or so clones, approximately 79% seen once. The sample was PBMCs. The receptors originated from a man in his forties in good health and CMV-seropositive.

The chain links TRBV7-6 to TRBJ2-3; the match to TRBD2 covers 11 bases. V lost 7 bases, J lost 1 base, and 4 bases stayed unmatched. This CDR3 has 15 amino acids. Per germline, CDR1 SGHVS and CDR2 FNYEAQ. The CDR3 nucleotides are TGTGCCAGCACTTCACTAGCGGGGGGCACAGATACGCAGTATTTT. As protein: CASTSLAGGTDTQYF.

V and J are TRBV5-5 and TRBJ2-2, with D maybe TRBD2 (5 bases). The CDR3 loop spans 15 amino acids. CDR1 SGHKS and CDR2 YYEKEE come from the germline V gene (reference sequence). The ends were cut back, 0 bases at V and 1 base at J, with 7 bases in the middle. The CDR3 loop is CASSLVSGNTGELFF. CDR3 nucleotides: TGTGCCAGCAGCTTGGTGAGCGGGAACACCGGGGAGCTGTTTTTT. The full variable domain, in which reference TRBV5-5 and TRBJ2-2 provide the parts outside the CDR3, is DAGVTQSPTHLIKTRGQQVTLRCSPISGHKSVSWYQQVLGQGPQFIFQYYEKEERGRGNFPDRFSARQFPNYSSELNVNALLLGDSALYLCASSLVSGNTGELFFGEGSRLTVL.

This rearrangement joins TRBV23-1 to TRBJ1-5; maybe TRBD1 (5 bases). TRBV23-1 is an ORF, with its function uncertain. V lost 9 bases to trimming and J lost 4 bases, with 10 bases between them. This CDR3 spans 12 amino acids. CDR3 residues: CASRGWNQPQHF. The CDR3 nucleotides are TGCGCCAGTAGGGGTTGGAATCAGCCCCAGCATTTT.

The chain has TRBV6-4 and TRBJ2-3; a weak D match, TRBD2 (6 bases). Germline V lookup: CDR1 MRHNA, CDR2 SNTAGT. V lost 3 bases and J lost 2, with 15 bases in between. This CDR3 is built from 16 residues. The DNA of the CDR3 is TGTGCCAGCAGTGAAAATCCAGGAGGGGTCACAGATACGCAGTATTTT. Translated: CASSENPGGVTDTQYF.

This chain links TRBV19 with TRBJ2-5; 7 bases match TRBD2. V trimming: 5 bases; J trimming: 3 bases; junction bases outside the gene matches: 3. The CDR3 contains 13 residues. CDR1 LNHDA and CDR2 SQIVND come from the germline V gene (reference sequence). CDR3 in amino acids: CASSPGLEETQYF. The CDR3 DNA is TGTGCCAGTAGTCCCGGACTAGAAGAGACCCAGTACTTC.

J is TRBJ2-1 and V is TRBV10-2, with D unresolved. The germline V gene encodes CDR1 WSHSY and CDR2 SAAADI. Trimming took off 2 bases at V and 3 bases at J, with 8 bases between the two ends. The CDR3 is made up of 14 amino acids. In DNA, the CDR3 is TGCGCCAGCAGTGAGCGTTCCCGCTACAATGAGCAGTTCTTC. Its protein product is CASSERSRYNEQFF.

The rearrangement uses TRBV19 and TRBJ2-7; perhaps TRBD2 as D (5 bases). This CDR3 comprises 12 residues. V lost 6 bases and J 2 bases, leaving 8 bases between the germline ends. Germline lookup yields CDR1 LNHDA and CDR2 SQIVND (reference sequence). CDR3 bases: TGTGCCAGTAGAGCCGGGACCTACGAGCAGTACTTC. Translating gives CASRAGTYEQYF. The whole variable domain, remainder taken from reference TRBV19 and TRBJ2-7, is DGGITQSPKYLFRKEGQNVTLSCEQNLNHDAMYWYRQDPGQGLRLIYYSQIVNDFQKGDIAEGYSVSREKKESFPLTVTSAQKNPTAFYLCASRAGTYEQYFGPGTRLTVT.

V is TRBV10-3 and J is TRBJ2-3, with 8 bases fitting TRBD1. The CDR3 spans 15 residues. Trimming removed 3 bases from V and 2 bases from J; junction bases left unmatched: 4. Germline-derived CDR1 and CDR2 are ENHRY and SYGVKD. CDR3 in amino acids: CAISDSGQATDTQYF. In DNA, the CDR3 is TGTGCCATCAGTGATTCGGGACAGGCCACAGATACGCAGTATTTT.

The chain has TRBV19 and TRBJ2-7, with 12 positions matching TRBD1. The length of the CDR3 is 15 residues. Trimming cost V 5 bases and J 6 bases; bases outside gene matches: 8. Germline CDR1 is LNHDA and CDR2 is SQIVND (reference sequence). CDR3 nucleotides: TGTGCCAGTAGTGTCCGGGACAGGGGGCTCGTCGAGCAGTACTTC. The encoded protein is CASSVRDRGLVEQYF.

The CDR3 DNA is TGTGCCAGCAGGGAGGAGGCTAGCGGGAGCTGGGAGGACAATGAGCAGTTCTTC. Protein sequence: CASREEASGSWEDNEQFF. The chain couples TRBV9 to TRBJ2-1; 10 bases map to TRBD2. Germline loops: CDR1 SGDLS, CDR2 YYNGEE. The CDR3 length is 18 residues. The ends lost 5 bases at V and 5 bases at J; junction bases unmatched: 16.

V usage is TRBV6-1 and J usage is TRBJ2-7; D perhaps matches TRBD1 (5 bases). This CDR3 spans 14 amino acids. Trimming left V 1 base short and J 4 bases short, with 11 bases between. The germline gives CDR1 MNHNS, CDR2 SASEGT. The CDR3 loop is CASSEGRVWYEQYF. CDR3 nucleotide sequence: TGTGCCAGCAGTGAAGGCAGGGTCTGGTACGAGCAGTACTTC.

This rearrangement joins TRBV28 to TRBJ1-1; D is ambiguous. The CDR3 contains 13 residues. Looked up from germline, CDR1 is MDHEN and CDR2 is SYDVKM. V was cut by 2 bases and J by 6 bases, with 10 bases left in between. CDR3 sequence: CASSLRGAAEAFF. For the CDR3, the DNA is TGTGCCAGCAGTTTAAGAGGAGCAGCTGAAGCTTTCTTT.

The chain has TRBV5-4 and TRBJ1-1; D is possibly TRBD1 (6 bases). Deletions cut 5 bases from V and 9 bases from J, with 17 bases between. CDR1 SGHNT and CDR2 YYREEE come from the germline V gene (reference sequence). The CDR3 loop spans 13 amino acids. This chain's CDR3 is CASRLFNGQQAFF. DNA of the CDR3: TGTGCCAGCAGACTCTTCAACGGACAGCAAGCTTTCTTT.

CDR3 amino acids: CATSAKELARTYEQYF. In DNA form, the CDR3 reads TGTGCCACCAGCGCCAAAGAGCTAGCGAGAACCTACGAGCAGTACTTC. The V gene is TRBV15, the J gene TRBJ2-7; D may be TRBD2 (6 bases). V lost 5 bases and J lost 2, with 19 bases in between. Germline-derived CDR1 and CDR2 are LNHNV and YYDKDF (reference sequence). The CDR3 runs to 16 residues.

V and J are TRBV29-1 and TRBJ2-5; 8 bases agree with TRBD2. The CDR3 runs to 12 residues. Per the germline V gene, CDR1 is SQVTM and CDR2 is ANQGSEA. The ends lost 4 bases at V and 2 bases at J; junction bases unmatched: 0. CDR3 amino acids: CSVVAGQETQYF. The DNA of the CDR3 is TGCAGCGTTGTAGCGGGACAAGAGACCCAGTACTTC.

The chain combines TRBV6-5 with TRBJ2-5; 10 bases fit TRBD2. Per the germline V gene, CDR1 is MNHEY and CDR2 is SVGAGI. V dropped 4 bases and J dropped 4; count of bases not matched to a gene: 6. CDR3 length: 15 residues. The CDR3 sequence: CASSSAGGPGETQYF. In DNA, the CDR3 is TGTGCCAGCAGTTCAGCGGGAGGGCCTGGAGAGACCCAGTACTTC.

Of note for this clone: At one of its ends the junction is not consistent with the germline gene, which may arise from a read error. The chain has TRBV10-2 and TRBJ1-5, with D perhaps TRBD1 (6 bases). There are 13 residues in the CDR3. Germline lookup yields CDR1 WSHSY and CDR2 SAAADI. This CDR3 is CASSGQSNQPQHF. CDR3 bases: TGCGCCAGTAGTGGACAGAGCAATCAGCCCCAGCATTTT.

The V gene is TRBV5-1, the J gene TRBJ2-7; 8 bases match TRBD2. This CDR3 region has 15 residues. Germline V CDR1 and CDR2: SGHRS, YFSETQ. The V and J ends lost 4 bases and 4 bases, in that order; junction bases with no gene match: 10. The CDR3 loop is CASSALAGPIYEQYF. The CDR3 DNA follows: TGCGCCAGCAGCGCCTTAGCGGGACCGATTTACGAGCAGTACTTC.

The chain is built from TRBV6-1 and TRBJ1-6, with TRBD1 matching 8 bases. The CDR3 loop spans 14 amino acids. The junction had 6 bases not matched to a gene; V was cut back by 8 bases and J by 6 bases. In germline, CDR1 is MNHNS, CDR2 SASEGT. CDR3 sequence: CASAGTGGNSPLHF. For the CDR3, the DNA is TGTGCCAGCGCAGGGACAGGCGGTAATTCACCCCTCCACTTT.

V gene TRBV11-3 combines with J gene TRBJ2-7; perhaps TRBD1 as D (5 bases). The germline V and J ends were trimmed by 5 bases and 1 base, with 12 bases remaining between them. The V gene's germline CDR1 is SGHNT and CDR2 YENEEA. The CDR3 totals 14 residues. The CDR3 bases are TGTGCCAGCAGCCTTGGACACGGTTCCTACGAGCAGTACTTC. Translating it yields CASSLGHGSYEQYF.

The gene calls are TRBV21-1 and TRBJ2-7; the table's D call of TRBD1 was not tested on the DNA. TRBV21-1 constitutes a pseudogene. This CDR3 is 15 amino acids long. CDR3 residues: CASSKGAGELYEQYF. The CDR3 DNA reads as TGTGCCAGCAGCAAAGGGGCAGGGGAACTTTACGAGCAGTACTTC.

In DNA, the CDR3 is TGTGCCAGCAGTGTTTGGGCCGTACGGGGGGAAGAGCAGTTCTTC. Translated: CASSVWAVRGEEQFF. This chain joins TRBV2 and TRBJ2-1, with TRBD2 identical over 7 bases. Germline V gives CDR1 SNHLY, CDR2 FYNNEI. The J segment lost 10 bases and the V segment lost 4 bases, leaving 13 bases of the junction unmatched. This CDR3 comprises 15 residues. Supplemented by reference TRBV2 and TRBJ2-1, the full variable domain reads EPEVTQTPSHQVTQMGQEVILRCVPISNHLYFYWYRQILGQKVEFLVSFYNNEISEKSEIFDDQFSVERPDGSNFTLKIRSTKLEDSAMYFCASSVWAVRGEEQFFGPGTRLTVL.

This clone was counted between two and nine times. The V and J genes are TRBV20-1 and TRBJ2-2; D is uncertain. Between the trimmed V and J ends, which lost 3 bases and 6 bases, there was a span of 5 bases. The CDR3 sequence is 11 residues long. Germline values: CDR1 DFQATT, CDR2 SNEGSKA (reference sequence). The CDR3 bases are TGCAGTGCTAGTCGGGCCGGGGAGCTGTTTTTT. Residues: CSASRAGELFF.

The rearrangement links TRBV5-1 to TRBJ2-5; possibly TRBD2 for D (6 bases). Gene TRBJ2-7 matches the end of the DNA better, so the J call may be wrong. This CDR3 is built from 14 residues. Looked up from germline, CDR1 is SGHRS and CDR2 is YFSETQ. CDR3 sequence reads: CASSSRDFSYEQYF. DNA for the CDR3: TGCGCCAGCAGCTCTCGGGACTTCTCCTACGAGCAGTACTTC.

J is TRBJ1-1 and V is TRBV28, with 7 bases that match TRBD1. Trimming removed 4 bases from V and 5 bases from J; junction bases left unmatched: 10. Germline values: CDR1 MDHEN, CDR2 SYDVKM. The CDR3 sequence is 15 residues long. The chain's CDR3 is CASSSPEGRGTEAFF. Here the CDR3 DNA reads TGTGCCAGCAGTTCTCCTGAGGGCAGGGGGACTGAAGCTTTCTTT.

The chain links TRBV5-5 to TRBJ2-7, with D perhaps TRBD2 (6 bases). This CDR3 spans 14 amino acids. The germline V gene encodes CDR1 SGHKS and CDR2 YYEKEE (reference sequence). Trimming left V 0 bases short and J 6 bases short, with 13 bases between. This CDR3 reads CASSLAVGSGEQYF. The CDR3 nucleotides are TGTGCCAGCAGCTTGGCGGTGGGTAGCGGCGAGCAGTACTTC.